This T cell receptor (beta chain) appears in the sequencing data of a study of blood T cell repertoires in COVID-19. Whole-study context: Researchers got acute and convalescent COVID-19 samples from the United States, Italy and Spain. In each case, the material was cDNA or gDNA derived from T cells, B-cell-depleted T cells, or PBMCs.

The germline V gene has CDR1 MDHEN and CDR2 SYDVKM. J lost 1 base, V lost 2 bases, and 5 bases had no gene match. CDR3 length equals 15 residues. The protocol was immunoSEQ multiplex PCR, while the TCRdb copy is restricted to in-frame clones and leaves out a portion. The data contain a few hundred thousand clones, 85% of them singletons. The chain has TRBV28 and TRBJ2-7; 7 bases align to TRBD2. The clonotype was recovered from a man in his forties who had recovered from COVID-19. Sequencing was carried out using PBMCs or T cells enriched from blood (not recorded which). The CDR3 sequence: CASSLEGGASYEQYF. The CDR3 DNA sequence: TGTGCCAGCAGTTTAGAGGGAGGGGCTTCCTACGAGCAGTACTTC.